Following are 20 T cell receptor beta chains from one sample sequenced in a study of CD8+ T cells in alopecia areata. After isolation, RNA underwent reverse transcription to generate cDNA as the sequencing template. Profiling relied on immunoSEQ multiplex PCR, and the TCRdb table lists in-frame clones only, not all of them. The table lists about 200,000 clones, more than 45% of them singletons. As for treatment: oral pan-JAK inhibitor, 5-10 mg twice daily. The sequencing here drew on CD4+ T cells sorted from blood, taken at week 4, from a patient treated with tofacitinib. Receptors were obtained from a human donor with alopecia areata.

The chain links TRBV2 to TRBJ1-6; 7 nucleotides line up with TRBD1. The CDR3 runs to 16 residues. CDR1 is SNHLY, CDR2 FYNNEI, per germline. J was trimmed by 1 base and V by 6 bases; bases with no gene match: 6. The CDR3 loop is CASSRDSSSYNSPLHF. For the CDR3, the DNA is TGTGCCAGCAGCCGGGACAGCTCATCCTATAATTCACCCCTCCACTTT.

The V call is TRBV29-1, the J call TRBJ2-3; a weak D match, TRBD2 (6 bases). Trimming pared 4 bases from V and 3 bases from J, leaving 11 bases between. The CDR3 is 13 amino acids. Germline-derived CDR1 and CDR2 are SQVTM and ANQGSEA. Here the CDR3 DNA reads TGCAGCGTTGGCGGGGTCCGAACAGATACGCAGTATTTT. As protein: CSVGGVRTDTQYF.

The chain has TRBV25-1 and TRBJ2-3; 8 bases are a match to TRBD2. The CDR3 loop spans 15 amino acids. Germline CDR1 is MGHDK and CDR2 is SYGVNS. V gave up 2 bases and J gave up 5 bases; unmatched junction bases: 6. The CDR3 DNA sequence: TGTGCCAGCAGTGAAACATTGCTAGCGGGAGATACGCAGTATTTT. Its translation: CASSETLLAGDTQYF.

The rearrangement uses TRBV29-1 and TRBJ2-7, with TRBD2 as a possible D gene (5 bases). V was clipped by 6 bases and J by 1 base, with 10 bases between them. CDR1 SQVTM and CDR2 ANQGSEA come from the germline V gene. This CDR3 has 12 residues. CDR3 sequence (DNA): TGCAGCGTCGTGGACTTTTCCTACGAGCAGTACTTC. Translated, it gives CSVVDFSYEQYF.

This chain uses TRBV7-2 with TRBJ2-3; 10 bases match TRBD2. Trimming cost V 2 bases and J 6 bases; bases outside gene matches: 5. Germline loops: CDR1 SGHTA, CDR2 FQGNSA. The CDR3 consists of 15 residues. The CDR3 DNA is TGTGCCAGCAGCTTATTCAGCGGGGGGGAGGATACGCAGTATTTT. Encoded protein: CASSLFSGGEDTQYF. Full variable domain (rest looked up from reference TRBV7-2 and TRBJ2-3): GAGVSQSPSNKVTEKGKDVELRCDPISGHTALYWYRQSLGQGLEFLIYFQGNSAPDKSGLPSDRFSAERTGGSVSTLTIQRTQQEDSAVYLCASSLFSGGEDTQYFGPGTRLTVL.

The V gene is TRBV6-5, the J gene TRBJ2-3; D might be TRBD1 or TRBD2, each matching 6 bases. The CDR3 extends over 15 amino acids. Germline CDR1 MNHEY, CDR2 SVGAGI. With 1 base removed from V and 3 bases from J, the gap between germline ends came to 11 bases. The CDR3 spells CASSYYGGPTDTQYF. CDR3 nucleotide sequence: TGTGCCAGCAGTTACTATGGGGGGCCTACAGATACGCAGTATTTT.

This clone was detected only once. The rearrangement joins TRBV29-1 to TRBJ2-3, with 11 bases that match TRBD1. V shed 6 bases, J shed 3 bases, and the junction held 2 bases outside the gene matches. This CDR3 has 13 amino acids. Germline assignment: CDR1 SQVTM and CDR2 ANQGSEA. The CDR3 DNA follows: TGCAGCGTAGGACAGGGGGCAACAGATACGCAGTATTTT. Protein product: CSVGQGATDTQYF.

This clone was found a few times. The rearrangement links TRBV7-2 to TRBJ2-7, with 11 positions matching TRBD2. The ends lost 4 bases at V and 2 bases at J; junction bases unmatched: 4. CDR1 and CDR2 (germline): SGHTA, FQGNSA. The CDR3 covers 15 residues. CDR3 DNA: TGTGCCAGCAGCTGGATTAGCGGGGGGGCCTACGAGCAGTACTTC. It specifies CASSWISGGAYEQYF.

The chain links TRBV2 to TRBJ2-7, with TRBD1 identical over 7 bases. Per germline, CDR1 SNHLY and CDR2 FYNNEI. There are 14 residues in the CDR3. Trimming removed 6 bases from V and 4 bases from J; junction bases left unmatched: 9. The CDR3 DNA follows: TGTGCCAGCAGGACACAGGGGACCACGTACGAGCAGTACTTC. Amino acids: CASRTQGTTYEQYF. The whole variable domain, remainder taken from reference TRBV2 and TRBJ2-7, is EPEVTQTPSHQVTQMGQEVILRCVPISNHLYFYWYRQILGQKVEFLVSFYNNEISEKSEIFDDQFSVERPDGSNFTLKIRSTKLEDSAMYFCASRTQGTTYEQYFGPGTRLTVT.

CDR3 loop: CATLDRASYEQYF. The CDR3 nucleotides are TGTGCCACCCTGGACAGGGCCTCCTACGAGCAGTACTTC. The gene calls are TRBV28 and TRBJ2-7; 8 positions match TRBD1. This CDR3 is built from 13 residues. Losses at the gene ends were 10 bases for V and 0 bases for J; bases not matched to a gene: 5. The germline V gene encodes CDR1 MDHEN and CDR2 SYDVKM.

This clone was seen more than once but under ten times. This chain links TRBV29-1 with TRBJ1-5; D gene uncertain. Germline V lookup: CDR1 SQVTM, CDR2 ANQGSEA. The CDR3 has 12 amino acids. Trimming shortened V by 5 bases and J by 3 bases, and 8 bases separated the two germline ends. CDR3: CSVSVNNQPQHF. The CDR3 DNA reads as TGCAGCGTTTCAGTTAACAATCAGCCCCAGCATTTT.

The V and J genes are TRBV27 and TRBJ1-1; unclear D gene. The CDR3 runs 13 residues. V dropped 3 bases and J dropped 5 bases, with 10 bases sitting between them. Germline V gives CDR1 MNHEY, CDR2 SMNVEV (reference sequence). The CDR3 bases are TGTGCCAGCAGTTTGGCGGGAAGAACTGAAGCTTTCTTT. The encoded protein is CASSLAGRTEAFF.

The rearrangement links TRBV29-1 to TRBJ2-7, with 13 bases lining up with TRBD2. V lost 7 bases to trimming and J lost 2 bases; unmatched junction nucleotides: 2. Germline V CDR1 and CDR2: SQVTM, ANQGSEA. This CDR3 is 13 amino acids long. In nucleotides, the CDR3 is TGCAGCGAGGGGACTAGCGGGGCCTACGAGCAGTACTTC. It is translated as CSEGTSGAYEQYF.

DNA of the CDR3: TGCAGCGTTGTTTTGACGTCCGAGCAGTACTTC. This codes for CSVVLTSEQYF. The chain links TRBV29-1 to TRBJ2-7; no clear D. Germline CDR1 reads SQVTM; CDR2 reads ANQGSEA. V gave up 4 bases and J gave up 6 bases, with 10 bases separating them. CDR3 length: 11 residues.

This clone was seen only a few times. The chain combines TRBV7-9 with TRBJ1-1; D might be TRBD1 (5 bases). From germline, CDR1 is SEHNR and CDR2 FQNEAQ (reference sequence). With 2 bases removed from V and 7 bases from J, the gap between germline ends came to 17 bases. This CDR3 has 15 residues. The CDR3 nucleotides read TGTGCCAGCAGCTTATTTCCGTCCGAGGGGCGTGAAGCTTTCTTT. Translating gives CASSLFPSEGREAFF. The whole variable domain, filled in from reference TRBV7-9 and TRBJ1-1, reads DTGVSQNPRHKITKRGQNVTFRCDPISEHNRLYWYRQTLGQGPEFLTYFQNEAQLEKSRLLSDRFSAERPKGSFSTLEIQRTEQGDSAMYLCASSLFPSEGREAFFGQGTRLTVV.

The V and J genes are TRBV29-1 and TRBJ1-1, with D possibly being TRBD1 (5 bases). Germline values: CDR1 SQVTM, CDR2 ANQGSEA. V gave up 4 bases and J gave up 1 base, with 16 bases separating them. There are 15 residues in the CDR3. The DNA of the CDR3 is TGCAGCGTTGTTCTGGGGCCCCTCGGGAACACTGAAGCTTTCTTT. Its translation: CSVVLGPLGNTEAFF.

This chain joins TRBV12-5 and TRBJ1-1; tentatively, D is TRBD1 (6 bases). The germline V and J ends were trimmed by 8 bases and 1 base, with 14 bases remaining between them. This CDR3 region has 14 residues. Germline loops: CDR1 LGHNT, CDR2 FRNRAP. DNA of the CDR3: TGTGCTAGTAAACCAGGGGCTCCGAACACTGAAGCTTTCTTT. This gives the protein CASKPGAPNTEAFF.

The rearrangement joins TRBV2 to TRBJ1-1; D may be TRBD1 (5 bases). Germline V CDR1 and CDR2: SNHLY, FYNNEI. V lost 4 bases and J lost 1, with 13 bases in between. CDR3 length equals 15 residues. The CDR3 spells CASSGGVLTNTEAFF. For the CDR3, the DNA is TGTGCCAGCAGTGGAGGGGTACTCACGAACACTGAAGCTTTCTTT.

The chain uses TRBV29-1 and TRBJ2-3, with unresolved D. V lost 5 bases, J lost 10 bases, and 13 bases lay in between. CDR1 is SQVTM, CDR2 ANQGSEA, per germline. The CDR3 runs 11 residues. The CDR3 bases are TGCAGCGTTCAGGAGCCTGTGGCGCAGTATTTT. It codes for CSVQEPVAQYF.

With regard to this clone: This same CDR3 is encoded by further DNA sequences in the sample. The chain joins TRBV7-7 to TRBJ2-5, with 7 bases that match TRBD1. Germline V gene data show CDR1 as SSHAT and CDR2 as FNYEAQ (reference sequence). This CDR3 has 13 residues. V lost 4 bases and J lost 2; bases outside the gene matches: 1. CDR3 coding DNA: TGTGCCAGCAGCTGGGACAGACAAGAGACCCAGTACTTC. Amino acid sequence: CASSWDRQETQYF.